This T cell receptor beta chain was recovered during a study of hypomethylating agent response in myelodysplastic syndrome. CDR1 and CDR2 from the germline V gene are MNHEY and SVGAGI. V shed 7 bases and J shed 13 bases, with 17 bases lying between them. The CDR3 is 12 residues long. Generated by immunoSEQ multiplex PCR, the TCRdb table keeps only in-frame clones and is missing some. The sample lists over 850 clones; roughly 80% were seen once. Sequenced material: bone marrow, taken before or after starting hypomethylating agent treatment for myelodysplastic syndrome (not recorded which). The chain recombines TRBV6-5 with TRBJ2-1, with TRBD1 as a possible D gene (6 bases). The receptor was derived from a human donor with myelodysplastic syndrome. CDR3 DNA sequence: TGTGCCAGCACCCATTTACCGGGACAACAGTTCTTC. Translation gives CASTHLPGQQFF.